This paragraph covers one TCR beta chain sequence. What it binds is not known. Primers used in a second PCR of about 7 to 12 cycles were a sample-barcoded 5' primer and a J-beta primer mix. Each cDNA molecule was tagged by a template-switch adaptor that had 12 random nucleotides. Each CDR3 protein is one row after TCRdb ran MiXCR on the 5' RACE reads. The data hold about 1.5 million distinct CDR3 sequences, with 35% to 45% observed a single time. Isolation yielded PBMCs, at least 6 million per sample, in every case. The total RNA that was extracted per sample amounted to at least 5.5 micrograms. The data belong to a study of blood T cells in healthy people across ages. Regarding the study as a whole: It was held that the diversity estimates obtained from one million T cells were underestimates.

Sequencing was done on a sample of blood. This sequence originates from a woman between 18 and 30 years old in good health.

CDR3 sequence reads: CASRYSGQENIQYF. CDR3 nucleotide sequence: TGTGCCAGCAGATATTCGGGACAAGAAAACATTCAGTACTTC. The chain links TRBV12-3 or TRBV12-4 to TRBJ2-4; maybe TRBD1 (6 bases). This CDR3 is built from 14 residues. V was pared by 6 bases and J by 5 bases, with 14 bases between.